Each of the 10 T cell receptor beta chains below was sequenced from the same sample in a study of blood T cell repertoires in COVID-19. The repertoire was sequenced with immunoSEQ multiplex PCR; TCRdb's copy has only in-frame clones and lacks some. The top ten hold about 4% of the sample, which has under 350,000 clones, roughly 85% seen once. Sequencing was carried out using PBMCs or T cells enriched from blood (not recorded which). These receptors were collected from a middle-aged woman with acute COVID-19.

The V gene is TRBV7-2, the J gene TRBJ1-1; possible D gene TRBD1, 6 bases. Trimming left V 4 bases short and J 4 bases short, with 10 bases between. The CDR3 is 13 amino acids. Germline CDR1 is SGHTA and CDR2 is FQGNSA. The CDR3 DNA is TGTGCCAGCAGCTCACAACAGGGCACTGAAGCTTTCTTT. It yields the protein CASSSQQGTEAFF.

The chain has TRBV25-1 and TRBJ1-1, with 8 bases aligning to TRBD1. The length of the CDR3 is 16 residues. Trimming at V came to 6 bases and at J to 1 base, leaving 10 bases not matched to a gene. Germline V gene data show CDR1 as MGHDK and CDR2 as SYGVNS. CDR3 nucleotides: TGTGCCAGCAGCCAGGCCCGGACAGGGAAGAACACTGAAGCTTTCTTT. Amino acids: CASSQARTGKNTEAFF.

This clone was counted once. The CDR3 nucleotides read TGTGCCAGCAGCGTAGGAATTGGCCGCGCGGGACAGGGCTACGAGCAGTACTTC. It encodes CASSVGIGRAGQGYEQYF. V gene TRBV9 combines with J gene TRBJ2-7; 9 bases match TRBD1. The germline gives CDR1 SGDLS, CDR2 YYNGEE. The CDR3 is 18 amino acids. J gave up 3 bases and V 0 bases, and 13 bases lay outside the gene matches.

CDR3 coding DNA: TGTGCCAGCAGCCCCCGGGGGAGGTCTATCGGTCAGCCCCAGCATTTT. This encodes CASSPRGRSIGQPQHF. This chain connects TRBV16 to TRBJ1-5; the D gene is possibly TRBD1 (5 bases). The V end lost 4 bases, the J end lost 6 bases, and 19 bases lay between the germline ends. The CDR3 is 16 amino acids. Looked up from germline, CDR1 is KGHSY and CDR2 is FQNENV.

The CDR3 reads CASSPDRYTYEQYF. CDR3 DNA: TGTGCCAGCAGCCCCGACAGGTACACCTACGAGCAGTACTTC. V gene TRBV7-2 combines with J gene TRBJ2-7; a weak D match, TRBD1 (6 bases). From germline, CDR1 is SGHTA and CDR2 FQGNSA. The CDR3 consists of 14 residues. The germline V and J ends were trimmed by 5 bases and 2 bases, with 13 bases remaining between them.

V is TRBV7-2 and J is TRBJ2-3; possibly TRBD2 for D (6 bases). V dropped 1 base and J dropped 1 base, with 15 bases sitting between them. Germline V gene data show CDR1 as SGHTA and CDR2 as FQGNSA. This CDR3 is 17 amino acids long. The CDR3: CASSLGLGGFGTDTQYF. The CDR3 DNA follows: TGTGCCAGCAGCTTAGGGTTGGGGGGTTTCGGCACAGATACGCAGTATTTT.

The CDR3 DNA sequence: TGTGCCAGCAGCTTAGGGTGGGGCCACGAGCAGTACTTC. Amino acids: CASSLGWGHEQYF. J is TRBJ2-7 and V is TRBV7-2, with D possibly matching TRBD1 (5 bases). The germline V gene encodes CDR1 SGHTA and CDR2 FQGNSA. Trimming stripped 1 base from V and 5 bases from J, with 9 bases between. The CDR3 is 13 residues long. Filled out from reference TRBV7-2 and TRBJ2-7, the complete variable domain reads GAGVSQSPSNKVTEKGKDVELRCDPISGHTALYWYRQSLGQGLEFLIYFQGNSAPDKSGLPSDRFSAERTGGSVSTLTIQRTQQEDSAVYLCASSLGWGHEQYFGPGTRLTVT.

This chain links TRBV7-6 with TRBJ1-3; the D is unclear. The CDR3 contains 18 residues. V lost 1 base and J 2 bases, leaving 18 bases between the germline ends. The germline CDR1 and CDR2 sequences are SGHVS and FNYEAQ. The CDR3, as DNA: TGTGCCAGCAGCTTAGAGGTACCCGTCCAGGCAGCTGGAAACACCATATATTTT. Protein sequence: CASSLEVPVQAAGNTIYF.

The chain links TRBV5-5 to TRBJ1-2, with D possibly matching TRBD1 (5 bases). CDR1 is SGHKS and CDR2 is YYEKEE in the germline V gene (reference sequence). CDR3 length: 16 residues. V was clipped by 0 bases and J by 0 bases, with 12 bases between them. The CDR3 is CASSLGRGAPNYGYTF. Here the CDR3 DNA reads TGTGCCAGCAGCTTGGGAAGGGGTGCCCCTAACTATGGCTACACCTTC.

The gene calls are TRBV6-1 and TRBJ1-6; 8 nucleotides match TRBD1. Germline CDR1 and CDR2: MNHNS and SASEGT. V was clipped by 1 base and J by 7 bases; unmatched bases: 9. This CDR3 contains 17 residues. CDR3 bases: TGTGCCAGCAGTGAAGAGGGGACAGGAAAAGCAAATTCACCCCTCCACTTT. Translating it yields CASSEEGTGKANSPLHF.